This T cell receptor beta chain is drawn from a study of shared T cell receptors in the human thymus. The V gene's germline CDR1 is MNHEY and CDR2 SMNVEV (reference sequence). With 5 bases clipped from V and 4 bases from J, the junction kept 14 bases outside the gene matches. This CDR3 has 16 residues. TCRdb's copy holds only in-frame clones and misses some; the assay was immunoSEQ multiplex PCR. The sample includes under 450,000 clones, approximately 95% of them seen just once. This receptor was identified in a human donor. Sequencing input: thymocytes. The chain is built from TRBV27 and TRBJ2-7; 7 nucleotides align to TRBD2. As DNA, the CDR3 is TGTGCCAGCAGTACCCGGGGGGACCCGAGCCGATACGAGCAGTACTTC. This encodes CASSTRGDPSRYEQYF.